These 11 T cell receptor beta chains originate from one sample sequenced in a study of blood T cell repertoires in COVID-19. Sequenced by immunoSEQ multiplex PCR; TCRdb stores in-frame clones only, minus some. The sample lists around 250,000 clones, about 88% seen once, with approximately 4.6% in the top ten. The sequencing input was peripheral blood. The receptors were sampled from a woman aged 40 to 55 who had recovered from COVID-19.

The V and J genes are TRBV6-5 and TRBJ2-1, with D perhaps TRBD1 (5 bases). Trimming shortened V by 3 bases and J by 7 bases, and 13 bases separated the two germline ends. This CDR3 is 14 amino acids long. Germline V CDR1 and CDR2: MNHEY, SVGAGI. This CDR3 is CASSYSRVGNEQFF. CDR3 in DNA: TGTGCCAGCAGTTATAGCAGGGTGGGGAATGAGCAGTTCTTC.

The chain recombines TRBV7-6 with TRBJ2-2, with D tentatively TRBD2 (6 bases). The germline V gene encodes CDR1 SGHVS and CDR2 FNYEAQ. V was cut by 1 base and J by 3 bases, with 9 bases left in between. This CDR3 region has 15 residues. This CDR3 is CASSLVLADTGELFF. CDR3 nucleotide sequence: TGTGCCAGCAGCTTAGTACTAGCAGACACCGGGGAGCTGTTTTTT.

The chain employs TRBV29-1 and TRBJ2-5, with D perhaps matching TRBD2 (6 bases). Germline CDR1 and CDR2: SQVTM and ANQGSEA. The CDR3 is 16 amino acids. V lost 0 bases to trimming and J lost 2 bases, with 16 bases between them. Here the CDR3 reads CSVEDLGGARQETQYF. CDR3 nucleotides: TGCAGCGTTGAAGATCTTGGAGGGGCGAGGCAAGAGACCCAGTACTTC.

The chain is built from TRBV5-4 and TRBJ2-6; 7 bases are shared with TRBD1. Trimming took 1 base from V and 4 from J; bases not matched to a gene: 8. Germline V CDR1 and CDR2: SGHNT, YYREEE (reference sequence). This CDR3 has 17 residues. The CDR3 DNA sequence: TGTGCCAGCAGCTTGAGGGGACAGTTTATAGGGGCCAACGTCCTGACTTTC. Encoded protein: CASSLRGQFIGANVLTF.

The J gene is TRBJ2-7, the V gene TRBV5-4; TRBD1 aligns across 9 bases. The CDR3 sequence is 15 residues long. Germline loops: CDR1 SGHNT, CDR2 YYREEE (reference sequence). Trimming at V came to 4 bases and at J to 2 bases, leaving 7 bases not matched to a gene. CDR3 nucleotide sequence: TGTGCCAGCAGCCGATACCGGGACAGGGCCTACGAGCAGTACTTC. Encoded protein: CASSRYRDRAYEQYF.

The V call is TRBV20-1, the J call TRBJ2-2; 8 nucleotides align to TRBD2. The CDR3 length is 14 residues. Germline V CDR1 and CDR2: DFQATT, SNEGSKA (reference sequence). The V and J ends lost 3 bases and 7 bases, in that order; junction bases with no gene match: 7. CDR3 nucleotides: TGCAGTGCTAGTCCCGGGGGGGCCGTCGGGGAGCTGTTTTTT. It codes for CSASPGGAVGELFF.

The chain has TRBV6-5 and TRBJ1-4; D perhaps matches TRBD1 (6 bases). Trimming removed 0 bases from V and 8 bases from J, with 16 bases in between. The CDR3 is 16 amino acids. Looked up from germline, CDR1 is MNHEY and CDR2 is SVGAGI. As DNA, the CDR3 is TGTGCCAGCAGTTACTCGATGGGGGCCTCGAGGGAAAAACTGTTTTTT. Its protein product is CASSYSMGASREKLFF.

This clone is a singleton in its sample. J is TRBJ2-1 and V is TRBV11-3, with D unclear. The CDR3 is 13 amino acids. V was shortened by 1 base and J by 9 bases, with 10 bases between the two germline ends. Germline-derived CDR1 and CDR2 are SGHNT and YENEEA. This chain's CDR3 is CASSLVGASEQFF. For the CDR3, the DNA is TGTGCCAGCAGCTTAGTAGGAGCTAGTGAGCAGTTCTTC.

The chain employs TRBV5-4 and TRBJ1-1, with 9 bases aligning to TRBD1. Germline lookup yields CDR1 SGHNT and CDR2 YYREEE (reference sequence). The CDR3 has 15 residues. V shed 3 bases and J 3 bases; nucleotides not matched to a gene: 6. The CDR3 DNA reads as TGTGCCAGCAGCTGGGGGGGACAGGGCGACACTGAAGCTTTCTTT. It translates to CASSWGGQGDTEAFF.

The rearrangement links TRBV19 to TRBJ2-2; D possibly corresponds to TRBD2 (6 bases). This CDR3 contains 16 residues. The V end lost 6 bases, the J end lost 5 bases, and 19 bases lay between the germline ends. Germline V gene data show CDR1 as LNHDA and CDR2 as SQIVND (reference sequence). CDR3: CASRSGSGTLTGELFF. CDR3 bases: TGTGCCAGTAGGTCTGGTAGCGGAACATTGACCGGGGAGCTGTTTTTT. The whole variable domain, filled in from reference TRBV19 and TRBJ2-2, reads DGGITQSPKYLFRKEGQNVTLSCEQNLNHDAMYWYRQDPGQGLRLIYYSQIVNDFQKGDIAEGYSVSREKKESFPLTVTSAQKNPTAFYLCASRSGSGTLTGELFFGEGSRLTVL.

The V and J genes are TRBV21-1 and TRBJ2-7; TRBD2 is the table's D call, not checked against the DNA. TRBV21-1 is reported as a pseudogene. The CDR3 runs to 16 residues. The CDR3 DNA is TGTGCCAGCAGCAAAATCAGCGGGAGGGCCATCCACGAGCAGTACGTC. Its protein product is CASSKISGRAIHEQYV.